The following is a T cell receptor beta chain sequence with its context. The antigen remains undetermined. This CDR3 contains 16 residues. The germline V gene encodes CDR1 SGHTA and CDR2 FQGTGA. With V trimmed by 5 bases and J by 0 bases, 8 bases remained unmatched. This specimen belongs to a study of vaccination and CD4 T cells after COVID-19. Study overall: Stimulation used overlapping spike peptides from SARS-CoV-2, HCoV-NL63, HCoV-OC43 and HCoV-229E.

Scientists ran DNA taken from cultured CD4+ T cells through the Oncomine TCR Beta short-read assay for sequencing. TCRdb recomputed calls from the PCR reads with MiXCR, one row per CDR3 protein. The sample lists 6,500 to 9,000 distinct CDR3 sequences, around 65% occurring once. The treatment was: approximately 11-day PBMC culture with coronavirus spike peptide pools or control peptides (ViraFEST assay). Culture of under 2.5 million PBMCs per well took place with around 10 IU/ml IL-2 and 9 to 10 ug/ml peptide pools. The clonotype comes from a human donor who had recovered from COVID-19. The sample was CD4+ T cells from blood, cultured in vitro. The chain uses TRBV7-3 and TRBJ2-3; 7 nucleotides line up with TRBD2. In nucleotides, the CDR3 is TGTGCCAGCAGCCAAAGTAGCGGGTCTAGCACAGATACGCAGTATTTT. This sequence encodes CASSQSSGSSTDTQYF.